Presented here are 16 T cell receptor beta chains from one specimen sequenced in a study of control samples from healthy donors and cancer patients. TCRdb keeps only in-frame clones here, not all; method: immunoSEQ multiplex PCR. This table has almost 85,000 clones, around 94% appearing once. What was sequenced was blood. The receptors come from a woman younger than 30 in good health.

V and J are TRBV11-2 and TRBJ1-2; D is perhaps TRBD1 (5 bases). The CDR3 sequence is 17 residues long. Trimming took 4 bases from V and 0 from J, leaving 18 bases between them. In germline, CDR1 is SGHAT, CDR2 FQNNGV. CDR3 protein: CASSSDLTVAPNYGYTF. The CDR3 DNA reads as TGTGCCAGCAGCTCTGACCTGACAGTTGCCCCTAACTATGGCTACACCTTC.

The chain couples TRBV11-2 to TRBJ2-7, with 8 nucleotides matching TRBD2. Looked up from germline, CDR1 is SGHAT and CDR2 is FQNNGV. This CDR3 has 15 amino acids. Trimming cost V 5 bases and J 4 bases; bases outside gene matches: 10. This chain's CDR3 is CASSRAFGGGYEQYF. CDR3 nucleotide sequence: TGTGCCAGCAGCCGAGCCTTCGGGGGGGGATACGAGCAGTACTTC.

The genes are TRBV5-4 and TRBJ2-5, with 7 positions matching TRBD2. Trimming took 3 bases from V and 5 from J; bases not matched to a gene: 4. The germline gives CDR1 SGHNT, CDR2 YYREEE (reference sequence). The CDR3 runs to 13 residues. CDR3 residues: CASSSSGVETQYF. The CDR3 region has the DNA TGTGCCAGCAGCTCAAGCGGGGTGGAGACCCAGTACTTC.

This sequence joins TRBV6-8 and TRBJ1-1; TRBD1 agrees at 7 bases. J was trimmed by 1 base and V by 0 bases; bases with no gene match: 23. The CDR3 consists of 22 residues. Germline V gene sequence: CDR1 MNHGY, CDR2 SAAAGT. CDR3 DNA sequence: TGTGCCAGCAGTTACTCGAGGAGAAAGACCAGGCCACGCAGGGGGAAGAACACTGAAGCTTTCTTT. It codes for CASSYSRRKTRPRRGKNTEAFF.

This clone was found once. The CDR3 loop is CASSYRGGGTEAFF. In DNA form, the CDR3 reads TGTGCCAGCAGTTATAGGGGCGGGGGCACTGAAGCTTTCTTT. This chain joins TRBV28 and TRBJ1-1, with D perhaps TRBD1 (5 bases). Trimming pared 4 bases from V and 4 bases from J, leaving 13 bases between. This CDR3 spans 14 amino acids. Germline assignment: CDR1 MDHEN and CDR2 SYDVKM.

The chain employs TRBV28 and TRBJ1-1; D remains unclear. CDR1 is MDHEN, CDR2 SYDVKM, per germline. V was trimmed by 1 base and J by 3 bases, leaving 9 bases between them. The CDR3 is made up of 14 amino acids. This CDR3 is CASSLYVQDTEAFF. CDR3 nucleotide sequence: TGTGCCAGCAGTTTATATGTCCAGGACACTGAAGCTTTCTTT.

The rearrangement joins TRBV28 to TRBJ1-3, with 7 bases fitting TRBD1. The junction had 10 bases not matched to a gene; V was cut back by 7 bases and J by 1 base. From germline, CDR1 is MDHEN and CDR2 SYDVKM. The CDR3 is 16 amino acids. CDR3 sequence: CASKPGQKFSGNTIYF. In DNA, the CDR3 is TGTGCCAGCAAACCGGGACAGAAATTTTCTGGAAACACCATATATTTT. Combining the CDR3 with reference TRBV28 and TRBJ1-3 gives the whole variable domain DVKVTQSSRYLVKRTGEKVFLECVQDMDHENMFWYRQDPGLGLRLIYFSYDVKMKEKGDIPEGYSVSREKKERFSLILESASTNQTSMYLCASKPGQKFSGNTIYFGEGSWLTVV.

CDR3 protein: CASSPPRTSGVLHSYNEQFF. The CDR3 coding sequence is TGTGCCAGCAGTCCCCCCCGGACTAGCGGGGTCTTACACTCCTACAATGAGCAGTTCTTC. The chain uses TRBV27 and TRBJ2-1; 12 positions agree with TRBD2. J gave up 0 bases and V 5 bases, and 14 bases lay outside the gene matches. Germline V gene sequence: CDR1 MNHEY, CDR2 SMNVEV (reference sequence). The CDR3 spans 20 residues.

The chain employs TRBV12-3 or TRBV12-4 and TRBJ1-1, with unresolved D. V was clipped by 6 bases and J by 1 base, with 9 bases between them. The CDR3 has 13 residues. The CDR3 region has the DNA TGTGCCAGCAGCCGTACAACGAACACTGAAGCTTTCTTT. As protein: CASSRTTNTEAFF.

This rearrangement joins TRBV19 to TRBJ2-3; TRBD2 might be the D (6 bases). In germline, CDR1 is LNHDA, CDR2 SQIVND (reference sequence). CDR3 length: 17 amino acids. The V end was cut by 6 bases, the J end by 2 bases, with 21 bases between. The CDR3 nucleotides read TGTGCCAGTAGCCTCCGGGGGTCAGTCGGTATCACAGATACGCAGTATTTT. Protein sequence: CASSLRGSVGITDTQYF.

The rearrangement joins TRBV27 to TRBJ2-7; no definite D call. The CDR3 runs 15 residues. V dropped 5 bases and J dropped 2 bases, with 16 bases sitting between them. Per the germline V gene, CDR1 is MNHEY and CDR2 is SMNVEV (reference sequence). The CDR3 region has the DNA TGTGCCAGCAGTCCCTGGTCAGGCCCTACCTACGAGCAGTACTTC. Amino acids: CASSPWSGPTYEQYF.

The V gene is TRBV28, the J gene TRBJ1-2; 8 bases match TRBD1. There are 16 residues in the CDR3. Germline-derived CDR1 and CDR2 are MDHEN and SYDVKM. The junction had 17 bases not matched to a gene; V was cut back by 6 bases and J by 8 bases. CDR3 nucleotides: TGTGCCAGCAGCGTCACCGGGGTGACAGGGGCAGGGGGCTACACCTTC. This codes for CASSVTGVTGAGGYTF.

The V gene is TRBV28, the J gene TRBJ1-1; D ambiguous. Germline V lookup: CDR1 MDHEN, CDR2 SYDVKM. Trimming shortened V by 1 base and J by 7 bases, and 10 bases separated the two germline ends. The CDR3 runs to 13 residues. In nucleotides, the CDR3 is TGTGCCAGCAGTTTATTTCGCCGCTTTGAAGCTTTCTTT. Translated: CASSLFRRFEAFF.

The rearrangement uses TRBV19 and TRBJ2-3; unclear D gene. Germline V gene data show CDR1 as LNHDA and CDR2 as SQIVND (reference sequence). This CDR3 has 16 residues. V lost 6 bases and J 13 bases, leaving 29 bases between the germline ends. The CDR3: CASSLGSFSFEGRKYF. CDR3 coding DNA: TGTGCCAGTAGCCTGGGCAGCTTTAGTTTTGAAGGCCGCAAGTATTTT.

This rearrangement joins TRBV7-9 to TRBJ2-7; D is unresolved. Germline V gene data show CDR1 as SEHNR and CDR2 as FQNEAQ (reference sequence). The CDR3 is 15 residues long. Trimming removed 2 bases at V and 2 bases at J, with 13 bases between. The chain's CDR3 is CASSLFPEEAYEQYF. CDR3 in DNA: TGTGCCAGCAGCTTATTCCCAGAGGAAGCCTACGAGCAGTACTTC.

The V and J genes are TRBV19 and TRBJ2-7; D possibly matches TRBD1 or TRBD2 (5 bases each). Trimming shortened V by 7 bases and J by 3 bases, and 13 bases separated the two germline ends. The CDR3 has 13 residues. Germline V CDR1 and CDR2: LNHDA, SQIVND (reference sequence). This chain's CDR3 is CASTPGPIYEQYF. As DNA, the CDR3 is TGTGCCAGTACCCCGGGACCAATCTACGAGCAGTACTTC.